The subject of this entry is one T cell receptor (beta chain). The repertoire was sequenced with immunoSEQ multiplex PCR; TCRdb's copy has only in-frame clones and lacks some. Here the sample spans about 82,000 clones, over 80% being singletons. Germline values: CDR1 SGHRS, CDR2 YFSETQ. V was trimmed by 0 bases and J by 3 bases, leaving 10 bases between them. This CDR3 contains 14 residues. Regarding time point: after dendritic cell vaccination, including at tumor progression/relapse. These data belong to a study of glioma-infiltrating T cells after dendritic cell vaccination. Whole-study context: Dendritic cells derived from monocytes and pulsed with autologous tumor lysate formed the vaccine.

The sequence was collected from a human donor with glioblastoma. Here the sequenced sample was blood, taken after dendritic cell vaccination. The chain has TRBV5-1 and TRBJ2-7; D may be TRBD1 (5 bases). The CDR3 region is CASSLGGQSYEQYF. For the CDR3, the DNA is TGCGCCAGCAGCTTGGGGGGCCAAAGCTACGAGCAGTACTTC.